The 14 T cell receptor beta chains listed next were all sequenced from one sample in a study of cytomegalovirus exposure and HLA in healthy donors. Amplification used 60 Vbeta primers and 13 Jbeta primers. Libraries were prepared by immunoSEQ multiplex PCR; TCRdb keeps only in-frame clonotypes and omits some of them. Of fewer than 250,000 clones listed, approximately 80% are singletons. Sequenced material: PBMCs. The receptor source for this set is a young woman in good health and CMV-seropositive.

V usage is TRBV18 and J usage is TRBJ2-3; 8 bases match TRBD1. The germline gives CDR1 KGHSH, CDR2 LQKENI. V shed 6 bases and J 5 bases; nucleotides not matched to a gene: 10. The CDR3 is made up of 15 amino acids. In DNA form, the CDR3 reads TGTGCCAGCTCTCGCGGACAGGGTGGGAGAGATACGCAGTATTTT. Translating it yields CASSRGQGGRDTQYF.

V gene TRBV15 combines with J gene TRBJ1-5; D unclear. CDR3 length equals 15 residues. V lost 3 bases, J lost 2 bases, and 11 bases lay in between. Germline assignment: CDR1 LNHNV and CDR2 YYDKDF (reference sequence). CDR3 DNA sequence: TGTGCCACCAGCAGCAAGCGGGAGGGCAATCAGCCCCAGCATTTT. Encoded protein: CATSSKREGNQPQHF.

The rearrangement joins TRBV6-5 to TRBJ2-3, with 10 bases that match TRBD1. Unmatched junction bases numbered 5, after V lost 3 bases and J lost 2 bases. This CDR3 is built from 16 residues. Looked up from germline, CDR1 is MNHEY and CDR2 is SVGAGI. The CDR3 DNA reads as TGTGCCAGCAGTTATGGGACAGGGGTCAACACAGATACGCAGTATTTT. Translation: CASSYGTGVNTDTQYF.

The chain couples TRBV9 to TRBJ2-5; TRBD2 matches 7 bases. The CDR3 runs 17 residues. CDR1 and CDR2 (germline): SGDLS, YYNGEE. Unmatched junction bases numbered 13, after V lost 0 bases and J lost 5 bases. The CDR3 loop is CASSVGGAGGREETQYF. The CDR3 DNA follows: TGTGCCAGCAGCGTAGGTGGGGCCGGAGGGCGGGAGGAGACCCAGTACTTC.

The rearrangement uses TRBV2 and TRBJ2-3, with D uncertain. Germline V gene sequence: CDR1 SNHLY, CDR2 FYNNEI. The CDR3 is 14 residues long. Trimming left V 7 bases short and J 5 bases short, with 16 bases between. The CDR3 sequence: CASIRDPEQDTQYF. CDR3 sequence (DNA): TGTGCCAGCATTCGTGATCCCGAACAAGATACGCAGTATTTT.

V usage is TRBV7-3 and J usage is TRBJ1-1, with D perhaps matching TRBD1 (5 bases). The germline V and J ends were trimmed by 6 bases and 1 base, with 9 bases remaining between them. The germline V gene encodes CDR1 SGHTA and CDR2 FQGTGA. This CDR3 has 13 residues. This CDR3 reads CASSGGENTEAFF. CDR3 nucleotide sequence: TGTGCCAGCAGTGGAGGGGAGAACACTGAAGCTTTCTTT.

The chain carries TRBV7-9 and TRBJ1-5; 7 nucleotides agree with TRBD1. The CDR3 has 13 residues. V lost 3 bases and J lost 7; bases outside the gene matches: 3. Germline V gives CDR1 SEHNR, CDR2 FQNEAQ (reference sequence). CDR3 protein: CASSFRTGQPQHF. The CDR3 DNA follows: TGTGCCAGCAGCTTTCGGACAGGACAGCCCCAGCATTTT.

Only a few counts were recorded for this clone. The V gene is TRBV7-9, the J gene TRBJ1-5; TRBD1 matches at 7 bases. This CDR3 is 16 amino acids long. Germline CDR1 and CDR2: SEHNR and FQNEAQ (reference sequence). Trimming at V came to 3 bases and at J to 4 bases, leaving 9 bases not matched to a gene. The CDR3 region is CASSLGTASLNQPQHF. The CDR3 DNA is TGTGCCAGCAGCTTGGGGACAGCTTCTCTAAATCAGCCCCAGCATTTT.

In its sample, this clone was seen a few times. CDR3 bases: TGTGCCAGCAGTATCCGAACGGGGGGCGGGAGCCACAATGAGCAGTTCTTC. Its translation: CASSIRTGGGSHNEQFF. The chain uses TRBV11-2 and TRBJ2-1; a possible D gene is TRBD2 (7 bases). The CDR3 length is 17 residues. In germline, CDR1 is SGHAT, CDR2 FQNNGV. V was clipped by 6 bases and J by 5 bases, with 23 bases between them.

V and J are TRBV4-2 and TRBJ2-6; D remains unclear. The CDR3 extends over 16 amino acids. V shed 3 bases and J shed 0 bases, with 9 bases lying between them. Germline CDR1 and CDR2: LGHNA and YNFKEQ. CDR3 sequence reads: CASSQTPPSGANVLTF. The CDR3 DNA reads as TGTGCCAGCAGCCAGACACCGCCCTCTGGGGCCAACGTCCTGACTTTC.

This clone was seen only a few times. The rearrangement joins TRBV5-4 to TRBJ1-4; D gene unclear. The CDR3 sequence is 14 residues long. Between the trimmed V and J ends, which lost 0 bases and 5 bases, there was a span of 8 bases. From germline, CDR1 is SGHNT and CDR2 YYREEE (reference sequence). For the CDR3, the DNA is TGTGCCAGCAGCTTGGGGGCTATGAATGAAAAACTGTTTTTT. Translating gives CASSLGAMNEKLFF.

The chain has TRBV5-1 and TRBJ2-2; 12 nucleotides match TRBD1. The CDR3 is 16 residues long. Germline CDR1 SGHRS, CDR2 YFSETQ. J was trimmed by 6 bases and V by 4 bases; bases with no gene match: 7. In DNA, the CDR3 is TGCGCCAGCAGCCAGGGGACAGGGGGCGAGGCCGGGGAGCTGTTTTTT. Translation: CASSQGTGGEAGELFF.

This rearrangement joins TRBV7-9 to TRBJ2-7, with D unclear. This CDR3 is built from 12 residues. V was clipped by 4 bases and J by 3 bases, with 7 bases between them. In germline, CDR1 is SEHNR, CDR2 FQNEAQ (reference sequence). CDR3 region: CASSSVLYEQYF. DNA for the CDR3: TGTGCCAGCAGCTCCGTCCTCTACGAGCAGTACTTC. The full variable domain, with the rest looked up from reference TRBV7-9 and TRBJ2-7, is DTGVSQNPRHKITKRGQNVTFRCDPISEHNRLYWYRQTLGQGPEFLTYFQNEAQLEKSRLLSDRFSAERPKGSFSTLEIQRTEQGDSAMYLCASSSVLYEQYFGPGTRLTVT.

The sample holds one count of this clone. The chain employs TRBV2 and TRBJ1-1, with D uncertain. Germline V gives CDR1 SNHLY, CDR2 FYNNEI. The CDR3 loop spans 14 amino acids. V was pared by 4 bases and J by 0 bases, with 9 bases between. In DNA form, the CDR3 reads TGTGCCAGCAGTGGGCGGGATTTGAACACTGAAGCTTTCTTT. Translation gives CASSGRDLNTEAFF.